This T cell receptor (beta chain) comes out of a study of cytomegalovirus exposure and HLA in healthy donors. General observations from the study: When presence/absence was analysed, sequencing depth was taken to be roughly uniform across donors.

With 60 Vbeta and 13 Jbeta primers, the PCR was carried out. TCRdb's table, derived via immunoSEQ multiplex PCR, lists solely in-frame clones and lacks some. The table has 150,000 or so clones, 60% to 85% seen once. Concerning this clone: The antigen is undetermined.

The germline V gene encodes CDR1 SNHLY and CDR2 FYNNEI. Germline trimming cut 5 bases from V and 6 bases from J; bases unmatched to any gene: 7. This CDR3 spans 15 amino acids. The sequence was obtained from a middle-aged woman in good health and CMV-seronegative. Material for sequencing was PBMCs. This chain connects TRBV2 to TRBJ1-2; 12 bases agree with TRBD1. As DNA, the CDR3 is TGTGCCAGCAGTCAATTTGGGACAGGGGGCAATGGCTACACCTTC. Its translation: CASSQFGTGGNGYTF.